The next 30 T cell receptor beta chains were all read from a single sample in a study of T cell responses to AZD1222 COVID-19 vaccine. Using immunoSEQ multiplex PCR, the repertoire was profiled, and TCRdb retains in-frame clones only, with some absent. The sample shows some 120,000 clones, roughly 87% of them seen only once. Material: peripheral blood, obtained on day 0 of AZD1222 vaccination. These TCRs come from an adult in good health.

The chain is built from TRBV19 and TRBJ2-7, with D maybe TRBD2 (6 bases). V lost 4 bases, J lost 3 bases, and 13 bases lay in between. Per the germline V gene, CDR1 is LNHDA and CDR2 is SQIVND (reference sequence). The CDR3 runs 14 residues. The CDR3 is CASSTGTGVYEQYF. In DNA form, the CDR3 reads TGTGCCAGTAGTACGGGGACGGGAGTCTACGAGCAGTACTTC. Based on the CDR3 plus reference TRBV19 and TRBJ2-7, the full variable domain is DGGITQSPKYLFRKEGQNVTLSCEQNLNHDAMYWYRQDPGQGLRLIYYSQIVNDFQKGDIAEGYSVSREKKESFPLTVTSAQKNPTAFYLCASSTGTGVYEQYFGPGTRLTVT.

This clone appeared a single time. The chain's CDR3 is CAIRIQDDTEAFF. Written as DNA, the CDR3 is TGTGCCATCAGGATACAGGACGACACTGAAGCTTTCTTT. The genes are TRBV10-3 and TRBJ1-1; possible D gene TRBD1, 5 bases. Between the trimmed V and J ends, which lost 6 bases and 3 bases, there was a span of 11 bases. The CDR3 length is 13 residues. Germline values: CDR1 ENHRY, CDR2 SYGVKD.

The V gene is TRBV27, the J gene TRBJ2-2; TRBD1 matches at 9 bases. CDR1 is MNHEY and CDR2 is SMNVEV in the germline V gene (reference sequence). The CDR3 spans 16 residues. Unmatched junction bases numbered 10, after V lost 4 bases and J lost 7 bases. The CDR3 coding sequence is TGTGCCAGCAGTTCACCACAGGGGGCGGGGTACGGGGAGCTGTTTTTT. It yields the protein CASSSPQGAGYGELFF.

V and J are TRBV6-5 and TRBJ2-7; the D gene is possibly TRBD2 (5 bases). The V end lost 4 bases, the J end lost 2 bases, and 9 bases lay between the germline ends. The germline gives CDR1 MNHEY, CDR2 SVGAGI. The CDR3 covers 13 residues. CDR3 in amino acids: CASSWTGTYEQYF. Written as DNA, the CDR3 is TGTGCCAGCAGTTGGACGGGGACCTACGAGCAGTACTTC.

The chain is built from TRBV19 and TRBJ1-3, with D possibly being TRBD1 (5 bases). The CDR3 runs to 15 residues. Trimming shortened V by 7 bases and J by 0 bases, and 13 bases separated the two germline ends. CDR1 and CDR2 from the germline V gene are LNHDA and SQIVND (reference sequence). CDR3 coding DNA: TGTGCCAGTACCAGAGGGACGGTCTCTGGAAACACCATATATTTT. Translated, it gives CASTRGTVSGNTIYF. The variable domain in full, completed from reference TRBV19 and TRBJ1-3, reads DGGITQSPKYLFRKEGQNVTLSCEQNLNHDAMYWYRQDPGQGLRLIYYSQIVNDFQKGDIAEGYSVSREKKESFPLTVTSAQKNPTAFYLCASTRGTVSGNTIYFGEGSWLTVV.

The chain carries TRBV25-1 and TRBJ1-2; D gene ambiguous. There are 14 residues in the CDR3. Germline V CDR1 and CDR2: MGHDK, SYGVNS. Trimming removed 3 bases from V and 3 bases from J, with 11 bases in between. CDR3 in DNA: TGTGCCAGCAGTGACAGTAGCATCGACTATGGCTACACCTTC. This sequence encodes CASSDSSIDYGYTF.

There are a few counts of this clone. This rearrangement joins TRBV25-1 to TRBJ2-7, with 8 bases aligning to TRBD1. V lost 1 base, J lost 2 bases, and 4 bases stayed unmatched. The V gene's germline CDR1 is MGHDK and CDR2 SYGVNS. The CDR3 spans 15 residues. CDR3 region: CASSELGTGAYEQYF. The DNA of the CDR3 is TGTGCCAGCAGTGAATTGGGGACAGGCGCCTACGAGCAGTACTTC.

The rearrangement uses TRBV30 and TRBJ2-7; 8 bases are shared with TRBD2. V was clipped by 2 bases and J by 5 bases; unmatched bases: 8. The CDR3 extends over 14 amino acids. Germline CDR1 GTSNPN, CDR2 SVGIG (reference sequence). In DNA form, the CDR3 reads TGTGCCTGGAGTACTCGGGAGGGTCGGAACGAGCAGTACTTC. It encodes CAWSTREGRNEQYF.

The chain carries TRBV27 and TRBJ2-1; possible D gene TRBD2, 5 bases. This CDR3 region has 13 residues. Germline V gene sequence: CDR1 MNHEY, CDR2 SMNVEV (reference sequence). With 5 bases removed from V and 6 bases from J, the gap between germline ends came to 11 bases. CDR3 residues: CASSPPAGNEQFF. The CDR3 region has the DNA TGTGCCAGCAGTCCCCCGGCGGGCAATGAGCAGTTCTTC.

The chain couples TRBV7-2 to TRBJ2-1, with D tentatively TRBD2 (7 bases). Germline loops: CDR1 SGHTA, CDR2 FQGNSA. The CDR3 extends over 16 amino acids. The V end was cut by 5 bases, the J end by 7 bases, with 21 bases between. The CDR3 loop is CASSGFVSGGLNEQFF. In nucleotides, the CDR3 is TGTGCCAGCAGCGGCTTTGTGTCGGGGGGCCTGAATGAGCAGTTCTTC. The entire variable domain, with the rest obtained from reference TRBV7-2 and TRBJ2-1, is as follows: GAGVSQSPSNKVTEKGKDVELRCDPISGHTALYWYRQSLGQGLEFLIYFQGNSAPDKSGLPSDRFSAERTGGSVSTLTIQRTQQEDSAVYLCASSGFVSGGLNEQFFGPGTRLTVL.

This chain links TRBV25-1 with TRBJ2-1, with 11 positions matching TRBD2. Germline lookup yields CDR1 MGHDK and CDR2 SYGVNS. With V trimmed by 4 bases and J by 4 bases, 6 bases remained unmatched. This CDR3 spans 16 amino acids. DNA of the CDR3: TGTGCCAGCAGTGCAGAACTAGCGGGGGCATACAATGAGCAGTTCTTC. Amino acids: CASSAELAGAYNEQFF.

The CDR3 sequence: CASILGNTEAFF. The CDR3 DNA reads TGTGCCAGTATACTGGGGAACACTGAAGCTTTCTTT. The chain recombines TRBV28 with TRBJ1-1, with no clear D. This CDR3 has 12 residues. Trimming stripped 9 bases from V and 1 base from J, with 9 bases between. CDR1 is MDHEN and CDR2 is SYDVKM in the germline V gene. The full variable domain, with the rest looked up from reference TRBV28 and TRBJ1-1, is DVKVTQSSRYLVKRTGEKVFLECVQDMDHENMFWYRQDPGLGLRLIYFSYDVKMKEKGDIPEGYSVSREKKERFSLILESASTNQTSMYLCASILGNTEAFFGQGTRLTVV.

This CDR3 reads CASSAFDGGGGTDTQYF. The CDR3 nucleotides read TGTGCCAGCAGTGCGTTCGATGGAGGTGGGGGCACAGATACGCAGTATTTT. V and J are TRBV6-4 and TRBJ2-3, with D possibly being TRBD2 (5 bases). The CDR3 has 17 residues. Trimming stripped 4 bases from V and 1 base from J, with 18 bases between. Germline CDR1 is MRHNA and CDR2 is SNTAGT.

The chain uses TRBV20-1 and TRBJ2-7; D is uncertain. Trimming left V 3 bases short and J 2 bases short, with 11 bases between. This CDR3 is 13 amino acids long. Germline V gives CDR1 DFQATT, CDR2 SNEGSKA (reference sequence). In nucleotides, the CDR3 is TGCAGTGCTAGTTCTGACCCCCCCTACGAGCAGTACTTC. Translated: CSASSDPPYEQYF.

This sequence joins TRBV5-5 and TRBJ1-2, with D possibly being TRBD1 (5 bases). V lost 0 bases and J 0 bases, leaving 9 bases between the germline ends. This CDR3 has 15 amino acids. CDR1 and CDR2 from the germline V gene are SGHKS and YYEKEE (reference sequence). The CDR3 region has the DNA TGTGCCAGCAGCTTGGTTGACAGAGCTAACTATGGCTACACCTTC. Its protein is CASSLVDRANYGYTF. Full variable domain (remainder filled in from reference TRBV5-5 and TRBJ1-2): DAGVTQSPTHLIKTRGQQVTLRCSPISGHKSVSWYQQVLGQGPQFIFQYYEKEERGRGNFPDRFSARQFPNYSSELNVNALLLGDSALYLCASSLVDRANYGYTFGSGTRLTVV.

This clone was seen once. The chain recombines TRBV28 with TRBJ2-7; D is perhaps TRBD1 (5 bases). The CDR3 has 13 amino acids. Trimming pared 0 bases from V and 3 bases from J, leaving 6 bases between. Germline V gives CDR1 MDHEN, CDR2 SYDVKM. CDR3 sequence (DNA): TGTGCCAGCAGTTTATGGCAGGGCTACGAGCAGTACTTC. Translation: CASSLWQGYEQYF.

Here the CDR3 DNA reads TGTGCCGTATTATGGGGACAGGGGTCCTACGAGCAGTACTTC. Protein product: CAVLWGQGSYEQYF. The chain carries TRBV7-2 and TRBJ2-7; 10 bases agree with TRBD1. Germline V CDR1 and CDR2: SGHTA, FQGNSA. The V segment lost 11 bases and the J segment 1 base; nucleotides outside the gene matches: 8. There are 14 residues in the CDR3.

The chain employs TRBV12-3 or TRBV12-4 and TRBJ1-1, with no clear D. V was pared by 3 bases and J by 2 bases, with 7 bases between. The CDR3 sequence is 13 residues long. CDR3 sequence reads: CASSFTVNTEAFF. In nucleotides, the CDR3 is TGTGCCAGCAGTTTCACAGTTAACACTGAAGCTTTCTTT.

This clone turned up a few times. The CDR3 reads CASSSSNAGHRYYGYTF. Written as DNA, the CDR3 is TGTGCCAGCAGTTCGTCTAACGCGGGACACCGATACTATGGCTACACCTTC. The V and J genes are TRBV28 and TRBJ1-2; the D gene is possibly TRBD1 (6 bases). V lost 4 bases and J 3 bases, leaving 21 bases between the germline ends. This CDR3 region has 17 residues. The germline gives CDR1 MDHEN, CDR2 SYDVKM.

V is TRBV29-1 and J is TRBJ2-1; the D gene is possibly TRBD1 (6 bases). Germline V gene data show CDR1 as SQVTM and CDR2 as ANQGSEA. V shed 6 bases and J shed 7 bases, with 19 bases lying between them. This CDR3 is built from 14 residues. CDR3 region: CSVRTAGVINEQFF. The DNA for the CDR3 is TGCAGCGTCCGAACGGCAGGGGTAATTAATGAGCAGTTCTTC.

The chain has TRBV5-5 and TRBJ2-1; 7 bases map to TRBD2. V lost 4 bases, J lost 7 bases, and 11 bases stayed unmatched. The V gene's germline CDR1 is SGHKS and CDR2 YYEKEE (reference sequence). The CDR3 runs 15 residues. CDR3: CASSRTGTGGNEQFF. CDR3 bases: TGTGCCAGCAGCAGGACCGGGACGGGAGGAAATGAGCAGTTCTTC.

The rearrangement uses TRBV20-1 and TRBJ1-1; 7 bases are shared with TRBD1. J lost 8 bases, V lost 6 bases, and 6 bases had no gene match. This CDR3 contains 11 residues. CDR1 DFQATT and CDR2 SNEGSKA come from the germline V gene (reference sequence). In nucleotides, the CDR3 is TGCAGTGCAAAACAGGGGCGAGAAGCTTTCTTT. Its protein product is CSAKQGREAFF.

This clone was seen once. The chain has TRBV12-3 or TRBV12-4 and TRBJ1-1, with TRBD1 as a possible D gene (6 bases). The CDR3 is 13 residues long. Trimming left V 7 bases short and J 7 bases short, with 16 bases between. This CDR3 is CASTPGHVIEAFF. In DNA form, the CDR3 reads TGTGCCAGCACCCCGGGACACGTAATTGAAGCTTTCTTT.

The chain recombines TRBV6-5 with TRBJ1-2; 7 bases align to TRBD1. V lost 6 bases and J lost 6; bases outside the gene matches: 7. The V gene's germline CDR1 is MNHEY and CDR2 SVGAGI. The length of the CDR3 is 13 residues. In nucleotides, the CDR3 is TGTGCCAGCAGCCGAGGGGACAGCCATGGCTACACCTTC. This translates into CASSRGDSHGYTF.

This clone has just one count. The chain recombines TRBV28 with TRBJ1-2; D is unclear. The germline CDR1 and CDR2 sequences are MDHEN and SYDVKM. The CDR3 covers 14 residues. V lost 4 bases, J lost 8 bases, and 17 bases lay in between. CDR3 DNA: TGTGCCAGCAGTTACGGGGTAGGCTCTCGGGGCTACACCTTC. Its translation: CASSYGVGSRGYTF.

V is TRBV30 and J is TRBJ2-7; D tentatively reads TRBD1 or TRBD2 (5 bases each). This CDR3 region has 10 residues. CDR1 and CDR2 (germline): GTSNPN, SVGIG (reference sequence). Trimming took off 7 bases at V and 6 bases at J, with 10 bases between the two ends. This CDR3 reads CASKGSEQYF. The CDR3 region has the DNA TGTGCCTCAAAGGGGAGCGAGCAGTACTTC.

The rearrangement joins TRBV3-1 (or the pseudogene TRBV3-2) to TRBJ2-1, with 9 bases identical to TRBD1. With 4 bases clipped from V and 7 bases from J, the junction kept 5 bases outside the gene matches. The CDR3 totals 14 residues. CDR1 is LGHDT and CDR2 is YNNKEL in the germline V gene (reference sequence). The CDR3 nucleotides read TGTGCCAGCAGCCCCCGGGACAGGGTAAATGAGCAGTTCTTC. It encodes CASSPRDRVNEQFF.

The chain has TRBV19 and TRBJ1-3; no definite D call. Between the trimmed V and J ends, which lost 4 bases and 1 base, there was a span of 8 bases. Germline V CDR1 and CDR2: LNHDA, SQIVND (reference sequence). CDR3 length: 14 amino acids. CDR3 protein: CASSTGISGNTIYF. DNA of the CDR3: TGTGCCAGTAGTACCGGAATATCTGGAAACACCATATATTTT.

This chain joins TRBV3-1 (or the pseudogene TRBV3-2) and TRBJ2-1; TRBD1 is a possible D gene (6 bases). V lost 1 base and J 8 bases, leaving 9 bases between the germline ends. The CDR3 sequence is 13 residues long. Germline V gene lookup returns CDR1 LGHDT and CDR2 YNNKEL (reference sequence). The CDR3 region has the DNA TGTGCCAGCAGCCAAGTCACAGGGCATGAGCAGTTCTTC. This sequence encodes CASSQVTGHEQFF.

The J gene is TRBJ1-2, the V gene TRBV19, with a possible D match to TRBD1 (6 bases). The CDR3 is 12 residues long. Germline CDR1 reads LNHDA; CDR2 reads SQIVND (reference sequence). Trimming left V 7 bases short and J 8 bases short, with 14 bases between. The CDR3 region is CASTRQEEGYTF. The CDR3 DNA reads TGTGCCAGTACTCGACAGGAAGAGGGCTACACCTTC.